Each of the 19 T cell receptor beta chains below was sequenced from the same sample in a study of OX40 agonist ivuxolimab in advanced cancers. Repertoires were generated with immunoSEQ multiplex PCR, while TCRdb's copy carries only in-frame clones and drops some. Of 78,000 or so clones listed, 92% are singletons. The source was CD4+ or CD8+ T cells sorted from blood, collected in a trial of the OX40 agonist ivuxolimab. The receptor source for this set is an adult with an advanced solid tumor such as melanoma, head and neck, liver or kidney cancer.

The chain employs TRBV11-3 and TRBJ1-5, with D possibly being TRBD1 (5 bases). Deletions cut 1 base from V and 0 bases from J, with 16 bases between. This CDR3 has 18 residues. Germline loops: CDR1 SGHNT, CDR2 YENEEA. The CDR3 DNA sequence: TGTGCCAGCAGCTTAGCGCCAGGGTTAAATTATAGCAATCAGCCCCAGCATTTT. Its translation: CASSLAPGLNYSNQPQHF.

This chain joins TRBV29-1 and TRBJ2-3; the D gene is possibly TRBD2 (8 bases). Looked up from germline, CDR1 is SQVTM and CDR2 is ANQGSEA. V was cut by 7 bases and J by 0 bases, with 23 bases left in between. The length of the CDR3 is 17 residues. CDR3 in DNA: TGCAGCGCTAACCCGGCGGGGGGCAGGGGGAGCACAGATACGCAGTATTTT. This codes for CSANPAGGRGSTDTQYF.

This clone was seen only once. The chain recombines TRBV6-5 with TRBJ1-2; D gene ambiguous. Trimming shortened V by 1 base and J by 5 bases, and 11 bases separated the two germline ends. CDR3 length: 14 residues. Germline loops: CDR1 MNHEY, CDR2 SVGAGI. The CDR3 sequence: CASSYYPSEYGYTF. CDR3 in DNA: TGTGCCAGCAGTTACTACCCATCGGAATATGGCTACACCTTC.

The CDR3 coding sequence is TGTGCCAGCTCACCAATTGGGCCAGGAGATGGCTACACCTTC. Amino acid sequence: CASSPIGPGDGYTF. The genes are TRBV18 and TRBJ1-2; D gene unclear. This CDR3 has 14 residues. V lost 2 bases and J lost 6, with 13 bases in between. In germline, CDR1 is KGHSH, CDR2 LQKENI.

This sequence joins TRBV5-8 and TRBJ1-2, with 9 bases aligning to TRBD1. The junction had 6 bases not matched to a gene; V was cut back by 3 bases and J by 6 bases. The CDR3 is made up of 14 amino acids. Germline V gene lookup returns CDR1 SGHTS and CDR2 YDEGEE. CDR3 in amino acids: CASSYTGTGNGYTF. The CDR3 nucleotides read TGTGCCAGCAGCTACACCGGGACAGGGAATGGCTACACCTTC.

The chain links TRBV2 to TRBJ2-6; 11 nucleotides agree with TRBD2. CDR1 is SNHLY and CDR2 is FYNNEI in the germline V gene. The CDR3 has 19 residues. The V gene end was trimmed by 4 bases and the J gene end by 0 bases; junction bases not matched to a gene: 8. The CDR3, as DNA: TGTGCCAGCAGTGGCCCTAGCGGGGGGACCCTCTCTGGGGCCAACGTCCTGACTTTC. Residues: CASSGPSGGTLSGANVLTF.

This chain uses TRBV5-6 with TRBJ1-1; no clear D gene. CDR1 SGHDT and CDR2 YYEEEE come from the germline V gene. Trimming took off 5 bases at V and 1 base at J, with 9 bases between the two ends. The CDR3 is 13 amino acids. The CDR3: CASRGSWNTEAFF. The DNA for the CDR3 is TGTGCCAGCAGGGGGTCCTGGAACACTGAAGCTTTCTTT. The full variable domain, rest sourced from reference TRBV5-6 and TRBJ1-1, is DAGVTQSPTHLIKTRGQQVTLRCSPKSGHDTVSWYQQALGQGPQFIFQYYEEEERQRGNFPDRFSGHQFPNYSSELNVNALLLGDSALYLCASRGSWNTEAFFGQGTRLTVV.

V is TRBV19 and J is TRBJ1-5; maybe TRBD1 (5 bases). Germline V lookup: CDR1 LNHDA, CDR2 SQIVND (reference sequence). V shed 7 bases and J shed 0 bases, with 19 bases lying between them. This CDR3 comprises 17 residues. The CDR3 loop reads CASTPARELNSNQPQHF. DNA for the CDR3: TGTGCCAGTACCCCAGCCAGGGAACTAAATAGCAATCAGCCCCAGCATTTT.

The genes are TRBV7-9 and TRBJ2-7; 10 nucleotides agree with TRBD1. V gave up 5 bases and J gave up 2 bases; unmatched junction bases: 6. The CDR3 length is 15 residues. CDR1 and CDR2 from the germline V gene are SEHNR and FQNEAQ (reference sequence). CDR3 nucleotides: TGTGCCAGCAGCCACCGGGACAGGGGAGCCTACGAGCAGTACTTC. Translation: CASSHRDRGAYEQYF.

Details on this clone: The junction departs from the called germline gene at one end, perhaps through a read error. The chain carries TRBV7-8 and TRBJ2-1, with 13 nucleotides matching TRBD2. Germline assignment: CDR1 SGHVS and CDR2 FQNEAQ. CDR3 length: 14 amino acids. This chain's CDR3 is CASSLTSGGGHTIF. The CDR3 DNA reads TGTGCCAGCAGCTTAACTAGCGGGGGGGGCCATACAATCTTC. Using reference TRBV7-8 and TRBJ2-1 for the parts outside the CDR3, the full variable domain is GAGVSQSPRYKVAKRGQDVALRCDPISGHVSLFWYQQALGQGPEFLTYFQNEAQLDKSGLPSDRFFAERPEGSVSTLKIQRTQQEDSAVYLCASSLTSGGGHTIFGPGTRLTVL.

V gene TRBV11-2 combines with J gene TRBJ2-3; no clear D. The V gene lost 7 bases and the J gene lost 10 bases, with 18 bases spanning the gap. The CDR3 has 13 residues. The germline V gene encodes CDR1 SGHAT and CDR2 FQNNGV. In DNA form, the CDR3 reads TGTGCCAGCAACCCGACCCCGCAACGACCGCAGTATTTT. Encoded protein: CASNPTPQRPQYF.

The chain employs TRBV6-1 and TRBJ1-2; 8 positions agree with TRBD1. The CDR3 contains 14 residues. Germline trimming cut 1 base from V and 4 bases from J; bases unmatched to any gene: 2. Germline V gives CDR1 MNHNS, CDR2 SASEGT. The DNA for the CDR3 is TGTGCCAGCAGTGAAGTGCAGGGGGCCTATGGCTACACCTTC. As protein: CASSEVQGAYGYTF.

The genes are TRBV7-9 and TRBJ2-1; 10 nucleotides line up with TRBD1. Germline CDR1 reads SEHNR; CDR2 reads FQNEAQ (reference sequence). V lost 5 bases and J lost 4; bases outside the gene matches: 14. This CDR3 is built from 18 residues. This chain's CDR3 is CASSLWWDRGGGYNEQFF. In nucleotides, the CDR3 is TGTGCCAGCAGCCTCTGGTGGGACAGGGGAGGTGGGTACAATGAGCAGTTCTTC.

The gene calls are TRBV15 and TRBJ2-7; D assignment may be TRBD1 or TRBD2 (5 bases each). V was trimmed by 0 bases and J by 2 bases, leaving 8 bases between them. Germline V gives CDR1 LNHNV, CDR2 YYDKDF (reference sequence). The CDR3 has 14 amino acids. CDR3 loop: CATSRDRDPYEQYF. DNA for the CDR3: TGTGCCACCAGCAGAGATCGGGACCCCTACGAGCAGTACTTC. Based on the CDR3 plus reference TRBV15 and TRBJ2-7, the full variable domain is DAMVIQNPRYQVTQFGKPVTLSCSQTLNHNVMYWYQQKSSQAPKLLFHYYDKDFNNEADTPDNFQSRRPNTSFCFLDIRSPGLGDTAMYLCATSRDRDPYEQYFGPGTRLTVT.

The V gene is TRBV7-6, the J gene TRBJ1-1, with TRBD1 as a possible D gene (6 bases). Trimming left V 5 bases short and J 5 bases short, with 24 bases between. This CDR3 has 17 residues. CDR1 is SGHVS and CDR2 is FNYEAQ in the germline V gene. The CDR3 loop is CASSLGAIQGFNTEAFF. CDR3 DNA: TGTGCCAGCAGCCTAGGGGCCATACAGGGATTCAATACTGAAGCTTTCTTT.

The chain links TRBV9 to TRBJ2-7; a weak D match, TRBD2 (6 bases). The CDR3 has 14 residues. Germline CDR1 and CDR2: SGDLS and YYNGEE. V was shortened by 3 bases and J by 6 bases, with 16 bases between the two germline ends. This CDR3 is CASSAGGLSSEQYF. Written as DNA, the CDR3 is TGTGCCAGCAGCGCCGGCGGACTATCGAGCGAGCAGTACTTC.

This chain links TRBV7-9 with TRBJ2-7; D unclear. Per germline, CDR1 SEHNR and CDR2 FQNEAQ (reference sequence). The CDR3 is 12 amino acids. Trimming left V 5 bases short and J 6 bases short, with 11 bases between. The CDR3 bases are TGTGCCAGCAGCCCAAGCCCTGGCGAGCAGTACTTC. Its protein is CASSPSPGEQYF.

The chain links TRBV27 to TRBJ2-7; the match to TRBD1 covers 12 bases. Trimming took 6 bases from V and 6 from J; bases not matched to a gene: 6. CDR3 size: 14 residues. Germline V gives CDR1 MNHEY, CDR2 SMNVEV (reference sequence). CDR3: CASRPGQGAREQYF. The CDR3, as DNA: TGTGCCAGCAGGCCGGGACAGGGGGCGCGCGAGCAGTACTTC.

This chain joins TRBV7-3 and TRBJ2-3; perhaps TRBD1 as D (6 bases). V was cut by 5 bases and J by 2 bases, with 14 bases left in between. Germline assignment: CDR1 SGHTA and CDR2 FQGTGA. CDR3 size: 15 residues. CDR3 bases: TGTGCCAGCAGCCCCCTCGGGACAAACACAGATACGCAGTATTTT. It translates to CASSPLGTNTDTQYF.